The 15 T cell receptor beta chains listed next were all sequenced from one sample in a study of prognosis after radiotherapy for stage I lung cancer. Genomic DNA was the source, and TCR beta CDR3 was amplified from it by two-round multiplex PCR. The authors ran first-round PCR with primers specific to each TRBV and TRBJ gene. TCRdb reanalysed the multiplex PCR reads using MiXCR and keeps one entry per CDR3 protein. The sample lists around 25,000 distinct CDR3 sequences; approximately 35% were seen once. The sequenced sample was PBMCs, obtained before or after stereotactic body radiation therapy (not recorded which). The receptors come from a donor older than 45 with non-small cell lung cancer.

A note on this clonotype: A much bigger clone sits one base away, suggesting this may be a read error. The chain is built from TRBV6-2 or TRBV6-3 and TRBJ2-5; no definite D call. CDR1 and CDR2 from the germline V gene are MNHEY and SVGEGT. CDR3 size: 13 residues. The V gene lost 7 bases and the J gene lost 1 base, with 10 bases spanning the gap. For the CDR3, the DNA is TGTGCCAGCATCCTACGTATCCAAGAGACCCAGTACTTC. It codes for CASILRIQETQYF.

This clonotype was counted a single time. The V and J genes are TRBV12-3 or TRBV12-4 and TRBJ1-1; unclear D gene. V lost 3 bases and J 3 bases, leaving 8 bases between the germline ends. The CDR3 has 13 amino acids. The CDR3 DNA reads as TGTGCCAGCAGTTTTAGCGAGGACACTGAAGCTTTCTTT. Its translation: CASSFSEDTEAFF.

This clonotype was detected only a few times. The genes are TRBV18 and TRBJ2-4; D not certain. Looked up from germline, CDR1 is KGHSH and CDR2 is LQKENI. The length of the CDR3 is 12 residues. The V and J ends lost 2 bases and 9 bases respectively, with 8 bases between them. The CDR3 DNA reads TGTGCCAGCTCACCAATGCCCGGCATTCAGTACTTC. Its translation is CASSPMPGIQYF.

This clonotype occurred many times. The chain combines TRBV24-1 with TRBJ1-5; D remains ambiguous. CDR1 is KGHDR and CDR2 is SFDVKD in the germline V gene. CDR3 length equals 12 residues. V was clipped by 4 bases and J by 4 bases, with 4 bases between them. The CDR3 nucleotides read TGTGCCACCAGTGAACAAAATCAGCCCCAGCATTTT. This sequence encodes CATSEQNQPQHF.

This clonotype came up many times. The V gene is TRBV19, the J gene TRBJ1-1, with a weak D call TRBD1 (5 bases). The germline CDR1 and CDR2 sequences are LNHDA and SQIVND (reference sequence). Trimming stripped 1 base from V and 11 bases from J, with 23 bases between. The length of the CDR3 is 16 residues. The chain's CDR3 is CASSIGGSGPTGPAFF. The CDR3 DNA is TGTGCCAGTAGTATAGGTGGGTCGGGACCCACCGGCCCTGCTTTCTTT.

This chain connects TRBV12-3 or TRBV12-4 to TRBJ2-1; TRBD2 aligns across 14 bases. This CDR3 has 19 residues. Unmatched junction bases numbered 12, after V lost 6 bases and J lost 2 bases. CDR3 DNA sequence: TGTGCCAGCAGCCACCTAGGGACTAGCGGGAGATATACCTACAATGAGCAGTTCTTC. It is translated as CASSHLGTSGRYTYNEQFF.

This clonotype has ten or more counts. This sequence joins TRBV19 and TRBJ2-1, with 11 bases fitting TRBD2. Germline trimming cut 0 bases from V and 8 bases from J; bases unmatched to any gene: 6. Germline V lookup: CDR1 LNHDA, CDR2 SQIVND (reference sequence). This CDR3 spans 16 amino acids. CDR3 region: CASSIDRLGLADEQFF. CDR3 bases: TGTGCCAGTAGTATAGATCGATTGGGACTAGCGGATGAGCAGTTCTTC.

In regard to this clonotype: The conserved final phenylalanine or tryptophan is absent from the CDR3, which likely points to a read error. This rearrangement joins TRBV12-3 or TRBV12-4 to TRBJ2-7, with TRBD2 matching over 14 bases. The CDR3 is 16 residues long. This CDR3 reads CASSPGGTSGSREQYL. The CDR3 nucleotides read TGTGCTAGCAGTCCGGGGGGGACTAGCGGGAGTCGCGAGCAGTACCTC.

About this clonotype: Given a much more abundant clone one base away, this may be a read error. This chain joins TRBV6-2 or TRBV6-3 and TRBJ1-2; 8 positions agree with TRBD1. Germline CDR1 MNHEY, CDR2 SVGEGT. There are 16 residues in the CDR3. The CDR3 sequence: CASSSTGTGYNYCYTF. In DNA form, the CDR3 reads TGTGCCAGCAGTTCCACCGGGACAGGATATAACTATTGCTACACCTTC.

This clonotype came up many times. The chain couples TRBV7-8 to TRBJ2-7; the D is unclear. The CDR3 extends over 13 amino acids. Trimming removed 7 bases at V and 5 bases at J, with 15 bases between. In germline, CDR1 is SGHVS, CDR2 FQNEAQ. CDR3 nucleotides: TGTGCCAGCAAGCCGCCAGCGACCCACGAGCAGTACTTC. This gives the protein CASKPPATHEQYF.

The DNA of the CDR3 is TGTGCCAGCACCACCGGCGGGGGCGCGTACAATGAGCAGTTCTTC. This encodes CASTTGGGAYNEQFF. This chain uses TRBV28 with TRBJ2-1; tentatively, D is TRBD2 (7 bases). This CDR3 region has 15 residues. Germline CDR1 reads MDHEN; CDR2 reads SYDVKM. Trimming took off 7 bases at V and 4 bases at J, with 17 bases between the two ends.

To note about this clonotype: With a much larger clone just one base away, this may be a read error. This chain connects TRBV7-3 to TRBJ2-3; the D gene is possibly TRBD2 (6 bases). The CDR3 length is 13 residues. V shed 10 bases and J shed 2 bases, with 13 bases lying between them. Germline lookup yields CDR1 SGHTA and CDR2 FQGTGA. CDR3 bases: TGTGCCATCTCCTCGGGAGTCACAGATACGCAGTATTTT. Its protein is CAISSGVTDTQYF.

With regard to this clonotype: With a much larger clone just one base away, this may be a read error. The chain recombines TRBV5-6 with TRBJ1-2, with a possible D match to TRBD1 (6 bases). The CDR3 totals 14 residues. Germline V gene lookup returns CDR1 SGHDT and CDR2 YYEEEE. Trimming removed 4 bases at V and 7 bases at J, with 17 bases between. Here the CDR3 DNA reads TGTGCCAGCAGCCGTAGGGGGGGGGTCCTTGGCTACACCTTC. Amino acids: CASSRRGGVLGYTF. The full variable domain, in which reference TRBV5-6 and TRBJ1-2 provide the parts outside the CDR3, is DAGVTQSPTHLIKTRGQQVTLRCSPKSGHDTVSWYQQALGQGPQFIFQYYEEEERQRGNFPDRFSGHQFPNYSSELNVNALLLGDSALYLCASSRRGGVLGYTFGSGTRLTVV.

This clonotype has only one observation. CDR3 sequence reads: CSAKRDRAGTEAFF. The CDR3 DNA reads TGCAGTGCTAAACGAGACAGGGCGGGAACTGAAGCTTTCTTT. This chain connects TRBV20-1 to TRBJ1-1; 7 nucleotides align to TRBD1. Losses at the gene ends were 4 bases for V and 5 bases for J; bases not matched to a gene: 10. Germline lookup yields CDR1 DFQATT and CDR2 SNEGSKA (reference sequence). The CDR3 contains 14 residues.

As concerns this clonotype: The germline gene is not matched at one end of the junction; a read error may be the cause. The J gene is TRBJ1-2, the V gene TRBV6-5; TRBD1 might be the D (5 bases). CDR3 size: 16 residues. Germline values: CDR1 MNHEY, CDR2 SVGAGI. CDR3 protein: CASSLFSTGFNYGCTF. The DNA for the CDR3 is TGTGCCAGCAGTTTATTCAGCACAGGATTTAACTATGGCTGCACCTTC.